This is a list of T cell receptor beta chains from one sample in a study of T cell responses to AZD1222 COVID-19 vaccine. Only in-frame clones appear in the TCRdb table, and some are missing; sequencing was by immunoSEQ multiplex PCR. The sample lists around 200,000 clones; about 93% were seen once. Sequenced here: peripheral blood, sampled 28 days after the second dose of the MenACWY control vaccine. Receptors originate from an adult who received the MenACWY meningococcal vaccine as a control. Both conserved end residues are part of each CDR3. A D gene is named only where the DNA matches it firmly. A clone size is listed for some rows: how often the clone was seen (once, few, many), or a class if it is expanded.

size	length	V	J	D	DNA	CDR3
-	15	TRBV7-9	TRBJ1-4	-	TGTGCCAGCAGCTTAGACGCAGGGAATAATGAAAAACTGTTTTTT	CASSLDAGNNEKLFF
-	13	TRBV12-3/TRBV12-4	TRBJ1-5	TRBD1	TGTGCCAGCGGGACAGTACCTAATCAGCCCCAGCATTTT	CASGTVPNQPQHF
once	11	TRBV6-5	TRBJ1-2	-	TGTGCTATAGGCAGGAACTATGGCTACACCTTC	CAIGRNYGYTF
-	13	TRBV4-3	TRBJ1-2	-	TGCGCCAGCAGCCAAGGCTACTTGGGAGGCTACACCTTC	CASSQGYLGGYTF
-	15	TRBV7-8	TRBJ1-1	-	TGTGCCAGCAGCTTAGCGCATGGGGGGGCCAATGAAGCTTTCTTT	CASSLAHGGANEAFF
-	12	TRBV2	TRBJ2-3	TRBD2	TGTGCCAGCAGGAGGGGAGGGGATACGCAGTATTTT	CASRRGGDTQYF
-	13	TRBV19	TRBJ2-2	TRBD2	TGTGCCAGTGGGGGGGATTACTCCGGGGAGCTGTTTTTT	CASGGDYSGELFF
-	13	TRBV12-3/TRBV12-4	TRBJ1-1	-	TGTGCCAGCAGTTTTGCCGAAAACACTGAAGCTTTCTTT	CASSFAENTEAFF
-	16	TRBV9	TRBJ2-2	-	TGTGCCAGCAGCGTAGTCCCGGGGGCTTCCACCGGGGAGCTGTTTTTT	CASSVVPGASTGELFF
-	13	TRBV24-1	TRBJ2-5	-	TGTGCCACCAGTGACCCAGGGTGGGAGACCCAGTACTTC	CATSDPGWETQYF
once	13	TRBV28	TRBJ1-2	-	TGTGCCAGCAGTTTAGGGGGCACCTATGGCTACACCTTC	CASSLGGTYGYTF
-	13	TRBV11-2	TRBJ1-6	-	TGTGCCAGCAGCTTATACGAGAATTCACCCCTCCACTTT	CASSLYENSPLHF
-	13	TRBV12-3/TRBV12-4	TRBJ1-4	-	TGTGCCAGCAGTTCCGCCGCTAATGAAAAACTGTTTTTT	CASSSAANEKLFF
-	14	TRBV3-1/TRBV3-2	TRBJ1-6	-	TGTGCCAGCAGCCAAGACCACAGTAATTCACCCCTCCACTTT	CASSQDHSNSPLHF
-	15	TRBV11-2	TRBJ1-4	-	TGTGCCAGCAGCTTAGGGACAAATCGACGGGAAAAACTGTTTTTT	CASSLGTNRREKLFF
-	16	TRBV19	TRBJ2-5	TRBD1	TGTGCCAGTGGGGAAACAGGGGTGGGGCCCAAAGAGACCCAGTACTTC	CASGETGVGPKETQYF
-	12	TRBV6-5	TRBJ1-2	-	TGTGCCAGCAGTTACGGGGGAGGAGGCTACACCTTC	CASSYGGGGYTF
-	15	TRBV6-5	TRBJ1-5	TRBD1	TGTGCCAGCAGGAGGACAGGCTATAGCAATCAGCCCCAGCATTTT	CASRRTGYSNQPQHF
-	14	TRBV24-1	TRBJ1-2	-	TGTGCCACCAGTGATCCCGGGAAAGAGGAAGGCTACACCTTC	CATSDPGKEEGYTF
-	15	TRBV2	TRBJ1-3	-	TGTGCCAGCAGTGAAGGACGGAGGGTTGGAAACACCATATATTTT	CASSEGRRVGNTIYF
-	14	TRBV9	TRBJ1-2	TRBD1	TGTGCCAGCGCGGGCCAGGGGGCTCTTAATGGCTACACCTTC	CASAGQGALNGYTF
-	19	TRBV6-1	TRBJ2-1	TRBD2	TGTGCCAGCAGTGAGGGGGGGGTCGGGTTAAGGGTGCCTAAAAATGAGCAGTTCTTC	CASSEGGVGLRVPKNEQFF
-	17	TRBV4-1	TRBJ1-5	TRBD1	TGCGCCAGCAGCCAAGAACTCAGACAGGGATCGTATCAGCCCCAGCATTTT	CASSQELRQGSYQPQHF
-	15	TRBV3-1/TRBV3-2	TRBJ1-5	-	TGTGCCAGCAGCCAAGGGACACATAGCAATCAGCCCCAGCATTTT	CASSQGTHSNQPQHF
once	13	TRBV6-1	TRBJ2-7	-	TGTGCCAGCAGTGAGGGTCGAACCTACGAGCAGTACTTC	CASSEGRTYEQYF
-	12	TRBV19	TRBJ1-2	TRBD1	TGTGCCAGTAGTCTACAGGGGCATGGCTACACCTTC	CASSLQGHGYTF
-	16	TRBV6-5	TRBJ1-3	TRBD1	TGTGCCAGCAGTTACTCGACAGGACAGGCTGGAAACACCATATATTTT	CASSYSTGQAGNTIYF
-	16	TRBV7-8	TRBJ1-1	-	TGTGCCAGCAGCTTATGGGGATCGGCGGCAAACACTGAAGCTTTCTTT	CASSLWGSAANTEAFF
-	16	TRBV18	TRBJ2-3	TRBD1	TGTGCCAGCTCACCTGTCGGGACAGGGGGGAAGGATACGCAGTATTTT	CASSPVGTGGKDTQYF
-	15	TRBV6-2/TRBV6-3	TRBJ2-2	-	TGTGCCAGCAGTATTAGGGGGGTGAACACCGGGGAGCTGTTTTTT	CASSIRGVNTGELFF
once	12	TRBV7-2	TRBJ2-7	-	TGTGCCAGCAGCTTAGTTTCCCACGAGCAGTACTTC	CASSLVSHEQYF
-	15	TRBV9	TRBJ2-1	-	TGTGCCAGCAGCGTAGCTATGAGCTCCTACAATGAGCAGTTCTTC	CASSVAMSSYNEQFF
-	12	TRBV11-2	TRBJ2-1	-	TGTGCCAGCAGCCGCCAGGGGAATGAGCAGTTCTTC	CASSRQGNEQFF
-	13	TRBV7-2	TRBJ1-5	-	TGTGCCAGCAGCTTAGGGAGGGGGCAGCCCCAGCATTTT	CASSLGRGQPQHF
-	15	TRBV6-5	TRBJ1-2	-	TGTGCCAGCAGTAGACACTCCGTAGGGGACTATGGCTACACCTTC	CASSRHSVGDYGYTF
-	15	TRBV12-5	TRBJ2-1	TRBD2	TGTGCTAGTGGCACGGGAGGGCCTACCTACAATGAGCAGTTCTTC	CASGTGGPTYNEQFF
-	15	TRBV2	TRBJ1-1	-	TGTGCCAGCACCGCTTACGTAGGGACGAACACTGAAGCTTTCTTT	CASTAYVGTNTEAFF
-	16	TRBV25-1	TRBJ1-2	TRBD1	TGTGCCAGCAGTGCTCACCCGGGACAGGGGCCCTATGGCTACACCTTC	CASSAHPGQGPYGYTF
few	13	TRBV28	TRBJ1-6	-	TGTGCCAGCAGTCCCCCATCGACAGGCTCCTGTCACTTT	CASSPPSTGSCHF
-	15	TRBV20-1	TRBJ2-1	TRBD2	TGCAGTGCTAGTGTGGCCAGCGGGGGGAACAATGAGCAGTTCTTC	CSASVASGGNNEQFF
-	14	TRBV28	TRBJ2-1	-	TGTGCCAGCAGCCCCTCGCTTGTCTACAATGAGCAGTTCTTC	CASSPSLVYNEQFF
-	16	TRBV6-5	TRBJ1-3	TRBD1	TGTGCCAGCAGTTCCCGGGACAGGGTTTCCGGAAACACCATATATTTT	CASSSRDRVSGNTIYF
-	16	TRBV7-9	TRBJ1-5	TRBD1	TGTGCCAGCAGCAACCGAGGCAGGGGGGTAAATCAGCCCCAGCATTTT	CASSNRGRGVNQPQHF
-	12	TRBV6-2/TRBV6-3	TRBJ1-5	-	TGTGCCAGCAGTTACTCCGTGGGGCCCCAGCATTTT	CASSYSVGPQHF
-	15	TRBV5-6	TRBJ2-7	-	TGTGCCAGCAGCTCCACCGCCCTTAGGGTCCGCGAGCAGTACTTC	CASSSTALRVREQYF
-	14	TRBV5-1	TRBJ1-1	-	TGCGCCAGCAGCCCCCTGACAGTGAACACTGAAGCTTTCTTT	CASSPLTVNTEAFF
-	14	TRBV11-2	TRBJ2-7	TRBD1	TGTGCCAGCAGCTTGGCAGGGGGTACCTACGAGCAGTACTTC	CASSLAGGTYEQYF
-	13	TRBV19	TRBJ1-1	-	TGTGCCAGTAGTATCAGGGCGAACACTGAAGCTTTCTTT	CASSIRANTEAFF
-	15	TRBV10-1	TRBJ2-2	-	TGCGCCAGCAGTGACGCCGGGCCCTTGACCGGGGAGCTGTTTTTT	CASSDAGPLTGELFF
-	14	TRBV24-1	TRBJ1-5	-	TGTGCCACCAGTGATTTCGTTAGCAATCAGCCCCAGCATTTT	CATSDFVSNQPQHF
once	13	TRBV15	TRBJ1-1	-	TGTGCCACCAGCAGGGAAGGGAGCACTGAAGCTTTCTTT	CATSREGSTEAFF
-	13	TRBV7-9	TRBJ1-1	-	TGTGCCAGCAGTACCCACGACGGCACTGAAGCTTTCTTT	CASSTHDGTEAFF